These T cell receptor beta chains were read from a single sample in a study of control samples from healthy donors and cancer patients. Sequenced by immunoSEQ multiplex PCR; TCRdb stores in-frame clones only, minus some. This sample has 160,000 or so clones, with around nine tenths found just once. The source material was blood. The origin of the receptors is a woman in her twenties or thirties in good health. Both conserved end residues are part of each CDR3. The D gene is left open where the match is weak. Size is stated for part of the rows, as once, few or many counts, or as a class when the clone is expanded.

clone_size: .; d_call: .; v_call: TRBV7-8; j_call: TRBJ2-5; cdr3_aa: CASSPQGASETQYF; cdr3_nt: TGTGCCAGCAGCCCCCAGGGAGCCTCAGAGACCCAGTACTTC
clone_size: .; d_call: TRBD1; v_call: TRBV29-1; j_call: TRBJ1-1; cdr3_aa: CSVDTGGTEAFF; cdr3_nt: TGCAGCGTCGATACAGGGGGCACTGAAGCTTTCTTT
clone_size: .; d_call: .; v_call: TRBV7-9; j_call: TRBJ2-2; cdr3_aa: CASSSTNTGELFF; cdr3_nt: TGTGCCAGCAGCTCAACGAACACCGGGGAGCTGTTTTTT
clone_size: .; d_call: TRBD1; v_call: TRBV6-5; j_call: TRBJ1-2; cdr3_aa: CASSPRDRGRSGYTF; cdr3_nt: TGTGCCAGCAGCCCACGGGACAGGGGAAGGTCTGGCTACACCTTC
clone_size: .; d_call: .; v_call: TRBV30; j_call: TRBJ2-1; cdr3_aa: CAWSVRQDNEQFF; cdr3_nt: TGTGCCTGGAGTGTACGACAGGACAATGAGCAGTTCTTC
clone_size: .; d_call: .; v_call: TRBV6-1; j_call: TRBJ1-1; cdr3_aa: CASSEGDWAIEAFF; cdr3_nt: TGTGCCAGCAGTGAAGGAGACTGGGCTATTGAAGCTTTCTTT
clone_size: once; d_call: TRBD2; v_call: TRBV12-3/TRBV12-4; j_call: TRBJ2-7; cdr3_aa: CASSLYSSGSQYF; cdr3_nt: TGTGCCAGCAGTTTATACTCTAGCGGGAGTCAGTACTTC
clone_size: .; d_call: TRBD2; v_call: TRBV6-5; j_call: TRBJ2-1; cdr3_aa: CVSGRAANEQFF; cdr3_nt: TGTGTGAGCGGGAGGGCCGCCAATGAGCAGTTCTTC
clone_size: .; d_call: TRBD2; v_call: TRBV9; j_call: TRBJ2-1; cdr3_aa: CASSASGVNEQFF; cdr3_nt: TGTGCCAGCAGCGCTAGCGGGGTCAATGAGCAGTTCTTC
clone_size: .; d_call: .; v_call: TRBV9; j_call: TRBJ2-7; cdr3_aa: CASSVEGDARYEQYF; cdr3_nt: TGTGCCAGCAGCGTAGAGGGGGACGCACGCTACGAGCAGTACTTC